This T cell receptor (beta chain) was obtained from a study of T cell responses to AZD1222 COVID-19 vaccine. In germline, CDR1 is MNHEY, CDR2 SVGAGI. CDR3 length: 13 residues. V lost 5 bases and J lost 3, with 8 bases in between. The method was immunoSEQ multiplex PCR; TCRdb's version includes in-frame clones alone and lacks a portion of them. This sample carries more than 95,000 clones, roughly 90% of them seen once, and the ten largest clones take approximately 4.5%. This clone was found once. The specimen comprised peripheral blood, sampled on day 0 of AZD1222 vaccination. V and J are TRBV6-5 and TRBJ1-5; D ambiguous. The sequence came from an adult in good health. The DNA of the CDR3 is TGTGCCAGCAGTATGGAGCCCAATCAGCCCCAGCATTTT. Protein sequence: CASSMEPNQPQHF.